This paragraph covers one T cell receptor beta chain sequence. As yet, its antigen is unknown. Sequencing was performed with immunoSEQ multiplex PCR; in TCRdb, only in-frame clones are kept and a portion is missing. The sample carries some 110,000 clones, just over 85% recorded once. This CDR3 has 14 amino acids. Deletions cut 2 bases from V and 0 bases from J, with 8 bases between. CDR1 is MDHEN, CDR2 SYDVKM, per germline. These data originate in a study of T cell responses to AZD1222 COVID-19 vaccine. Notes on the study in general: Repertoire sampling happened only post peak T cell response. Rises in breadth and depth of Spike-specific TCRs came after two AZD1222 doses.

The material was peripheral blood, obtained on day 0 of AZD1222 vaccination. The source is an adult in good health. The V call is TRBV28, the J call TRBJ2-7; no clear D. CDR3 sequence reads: CASSLPVSSYEQYF. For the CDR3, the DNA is TGTGCCAGCAGTTTACCAGTAAGCTCCTACGAGCAGTACTTC.